The source of this T cell receptor beta chain is a study of T cell repertoires in cytomegalovirus infection. Across the study: Through public TCR beta signatures, both CMV infection and matching HLA type were indicated. The study's findings and limits: The ex vivo response showed dominance by HLA-C-restricted CMV-specific TCR beta clonotypes. Pooled public TCR beta family frequency picked out CMV carriers with the relevant HLA.

TCRdb reprocessed the reads via MiXCR and lists one record per CDR3 protein. The data contain under 300,000 distinct CDR3 sequences, about 12% of them seen just once; the ten biggest clones take up 1.5% to 2%. The CDR3 is 14 residues long. Trimming took 0 bases from V and 4 from J, leaving 10 bases between them. The V gene's germline CDR1 is SGHKS and CDR2 YYEKEE (reference sequence). This clonotype was seen a few times. The antigen remains unidentified. This clonotype was obtained from a human donor in good health (CMV status not recorded). Some clones in this sample may be carry-over from other donors' samples. The chain recombines TRBV5-5 with TRBJ1-1, with D maybe TRBD1 (5 bases). The sequenced sample consisted of PBMCs. The CDR3 protein is CASSLDAGITEAFF. DNA of the CDR3: TGTGCCAGCAGCTTGGATGCAGGGATCACTGAAGCTTTCTTT.